This entry lists 8 T cell receptor beta chains sequenced from one sample in a study of radiotherapy plus CTLA-4 blockade in lung cancer. Using immunoSEQ multiplex PCR, the repertoire was profiled, and TCRdb retains in-frame clones only, with some absent. The data show just over 60,000 clones, around 77% seen once. This specimen consisted of peripheral blood, obtained from a patient treated with radiotherapy plus ipilimumab. All receptors come from a human donor with non-small cell lung cancer who had a complete response to radiotherapy plus ipilimumab.

The chain recombines TRBV21-1 with TRBJ2-3; the D segment call TRBD2 is taken from the table without a DNA check. TRBV21-1 is flagged as a pseudogene. The CDR3 extends over 13 amino acids. This chain's CDR3 is CAMEGRFTDTQYF. In DNA form, the CDR3 reads TGTGCCATGGAGGGACGCTTCACAGATACGCAGTATTTT.

This clone was observed a handful of times. This chain joins TRBV5-4 and TRBJ1-2; D uncertain. Trimming removed 4 bases from V and 8 bases from J, with 12 bases in between. Germline lookup yields CDR1 SGHNT and CDR2 YYREEE (reference sequence). This CDR3 comprises 12 residues. CDR3 bases: TGTGCCAGCAGCAACGACCGGAGGGGCTACACCTTC. It is translated as CASSNDRRGYTF.

The V call is TRBV19, the J call TRBJ1-2; 9 positions agree with TRBD1. J gave up 5 bases and V 7 bases, and 8 bases lay outside the gene matches. Germline V CDR1 and CDR2: LNHDA, SQIVND (reference sequence). This CDR3 is 14 amino acids long. In nucleotides, the CDR3 is TGTGCCAGTACGGGCTGGGACAGGGAATATGGCTACACCTTC. Amino acids: CASTGWDREYGYTF.

The rearrangement uses TRBV7-2 and TRBJ2-5; TRBD2 agrees at 8 bases. The CDR3 loop spans 19 amino acids. The trim removed 7 bases at V and 2 bases at J, leaving 21 bases unmatched. The germline CDR1 and CDR2 sequences are SGHTA and FQGNSA. The CDR3 here is CASNVGSLGLAGFQETQYF. CDR3 nucleotides: TGTGCCAGCAACGTAGGATCACTGGGGCTAGCGGGTTTTCAAGAGACCCAGTACTTC.

This clone was recorded once. The CDR3 protein is CAWIRQLGDYGYTF. CDR3 nucleotides: TGTGCCTGGATTAGACAGTTGGGTGACTATGGCTACACCTTC. This chain uses TRBV30 with TRBJ1-2; weak D call: TRBD1 (5 bases). Trimming took off 4 bases at V and 3 bases at J, with 15 bases between the two ends. This CDR3 comprises 14 residues. Germline V gene data show CDR1 as GTSNPN and CDR2 as SVGIG (reference sequence).

This clone was detected only a few times. J is TRBJ1-2 and V is TRBV30; unclear D gene. Germline V gene sequence: CDR1 GTSNPN, CDR2 SVGIG (reference sequence). The CDR3 has 12 amino acids. V gave up 3 bases and J gave up 0 bases, with 5 bases separating them. The CDR3 here is CAWSQPNYGYTF. CDR3 coding DNA: TGTGCCTGGAGCCAGCCTAACTATGGCTACACCTTC.

J is TRBJ1-5 and V is TRBV27; possible D gene TRBD1, 5 bases. The CDR3 is 13 amino acids. V was clipped by 4 bases and J by 4 bases, with 8 bases between them. Looked up from germline, CDR1 is MNHEY and CDR2 is SMNVEV (reference sequence). The DNA of the CDR3 is TGTGCCAGCAGTTATCGGGGGAATCAGCCCCAGCATTTT. Amino acid sequence: CASSYRGNQPQHF.

The genes are TRBV5-1 and TRBJ1-4; D unresolved. This CDR3 has 15 residues. The V gene's germline CDR1 is SGHRS and CDR2 YFSETQ. Trimming took off 0 bases at V and 6 bases at J, with 12 bases between the two ends. CDR3 DNA sequence: TGCGCCAGCAGCTTGGTCGGGAAAAGCTATGAAAAACTGTTTTTT. This encodes CASSLVGKSYEKLFF. The whole variable domain, filled in from reference TRBV5-1 and TRBJ1-4, reads KAGVTQTPRYLIKTRGQQVTLSCSPISGHRSVSWYQQTPGQGLQFLFEYFSETQRNKGNFPGRFSGRQFSNSRSEMNVSTLELGDSALYLCASSLVGKSYEKLFFGSGTQLSVL.